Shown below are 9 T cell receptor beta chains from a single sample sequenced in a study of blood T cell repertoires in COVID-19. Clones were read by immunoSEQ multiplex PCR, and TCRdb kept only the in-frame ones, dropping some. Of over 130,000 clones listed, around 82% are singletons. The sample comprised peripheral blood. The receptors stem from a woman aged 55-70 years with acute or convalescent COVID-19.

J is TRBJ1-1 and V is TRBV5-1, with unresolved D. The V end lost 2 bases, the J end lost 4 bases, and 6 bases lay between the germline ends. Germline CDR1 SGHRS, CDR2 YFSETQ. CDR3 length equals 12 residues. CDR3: CASSFGSTEAFF. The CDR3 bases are TGCGCCAGCAGCTTCGGTAGCACTGAAGCTTTCTTT.

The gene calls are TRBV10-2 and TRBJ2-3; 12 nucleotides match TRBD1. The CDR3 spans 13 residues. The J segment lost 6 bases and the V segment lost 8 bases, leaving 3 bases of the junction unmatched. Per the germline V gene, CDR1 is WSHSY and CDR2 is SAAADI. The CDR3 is CASRDRGPDTQYF. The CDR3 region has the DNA TGCGCCAGCCGGGACAGGGGGCCTGATACGCAGTATTTT.

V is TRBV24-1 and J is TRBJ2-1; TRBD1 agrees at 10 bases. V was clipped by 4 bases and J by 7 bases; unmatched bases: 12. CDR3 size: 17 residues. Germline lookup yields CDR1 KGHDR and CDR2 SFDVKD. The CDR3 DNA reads TGTGCCACCAGTGACGAACGGGGGACAGGGGAAAAGAATGAGCAGTTCTTC. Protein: CATSDERGTGEKNEQFF.

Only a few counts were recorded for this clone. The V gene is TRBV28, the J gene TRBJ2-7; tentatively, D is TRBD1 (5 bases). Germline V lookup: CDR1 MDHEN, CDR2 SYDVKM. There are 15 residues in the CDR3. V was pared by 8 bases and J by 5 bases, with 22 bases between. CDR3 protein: CASPYIAGSLHEQYF. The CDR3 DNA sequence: TGTGCCAGCCCCTACATTGCAGGGTCCCTCCACGAGCAGTACTTC.

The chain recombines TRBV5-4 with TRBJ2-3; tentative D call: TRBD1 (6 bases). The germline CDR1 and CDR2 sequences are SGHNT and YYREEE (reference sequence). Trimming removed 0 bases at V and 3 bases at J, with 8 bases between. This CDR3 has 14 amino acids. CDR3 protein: CASSLAQGTDTQYF. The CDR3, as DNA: TGTGCCAGCAGCTTGGCGCAGGGGACAGATACGCAGTATTTT.

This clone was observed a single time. For the CDR3, the DNA is TGCGCCAGCAGCCCAGGTATGGACTCCTACAATGAGCAGTTCTTC. Its protein product is CASSPGMDSYNEQFF. The chain joins TRBV5-1 to TRBJ2-1; D ambiguous. This CDR3 spans 15 amino acids. Per germline, CDR1 SGHRS and CDR2 YFSETQ. Between the trimmed V and J ends, which lost 4 bases and 0 bases, there was a span of 11 bases.

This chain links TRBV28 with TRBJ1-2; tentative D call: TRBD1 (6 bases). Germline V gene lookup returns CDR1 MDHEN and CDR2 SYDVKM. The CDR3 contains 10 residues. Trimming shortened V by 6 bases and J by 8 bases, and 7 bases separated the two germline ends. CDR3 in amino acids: CASSRGGYTF. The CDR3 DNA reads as TGTGCCAGCAGCAGGGGCGGCTACACCTTC.

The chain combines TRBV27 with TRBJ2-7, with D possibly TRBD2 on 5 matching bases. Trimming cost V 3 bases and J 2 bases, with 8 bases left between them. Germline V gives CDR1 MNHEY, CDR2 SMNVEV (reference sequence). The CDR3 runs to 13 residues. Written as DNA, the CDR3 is TGTGCCAGCAGTTTGTCTAGCCCCTACGAGCAGTACTTC. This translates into CASSLSSPYEQYF.

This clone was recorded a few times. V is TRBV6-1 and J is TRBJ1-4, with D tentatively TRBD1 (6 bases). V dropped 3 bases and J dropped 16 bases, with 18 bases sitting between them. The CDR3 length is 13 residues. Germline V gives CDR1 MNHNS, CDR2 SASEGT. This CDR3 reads CASSESFRGATFF. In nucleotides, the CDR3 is TGTGCCAGCAGTGAGTCTTTTCGGGGGGCGACGTTTTTT.